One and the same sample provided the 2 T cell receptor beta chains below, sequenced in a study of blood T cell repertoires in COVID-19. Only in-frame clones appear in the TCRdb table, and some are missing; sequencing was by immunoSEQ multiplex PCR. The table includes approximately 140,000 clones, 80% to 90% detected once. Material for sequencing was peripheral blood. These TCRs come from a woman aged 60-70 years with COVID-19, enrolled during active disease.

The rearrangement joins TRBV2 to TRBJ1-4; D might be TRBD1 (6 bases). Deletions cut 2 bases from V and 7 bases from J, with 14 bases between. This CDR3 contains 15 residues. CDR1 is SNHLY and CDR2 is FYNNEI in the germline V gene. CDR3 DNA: TGTGCCAGCAGTGAATGGGGGCCGGTGGGTGAAAAACTGTTTTTT. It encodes CASSEWGPVGEKLFF.

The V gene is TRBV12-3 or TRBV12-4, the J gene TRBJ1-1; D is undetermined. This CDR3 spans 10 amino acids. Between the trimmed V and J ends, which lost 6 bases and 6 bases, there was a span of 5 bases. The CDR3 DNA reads TGTGCCAGCAGGGGCGCTGAAGCTTTCTTT. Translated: CASRGAEAFF.